Sequencing of this TCR beta chain was carried out in a study of T cell changes during pregnancy in multiple sclerosis. The ends were cut back, 3 bases at V and 5 bases at J, with 16 bases in the middle. CDR3 length: 14 residues. CDR1 GTSNPN and CDR2 SVGIG come from the germline V gene (reference sequence). The repertoire was sequenced with immunoSEQ multiplex PCR; TCRdb's copy has only in-frame clones and lacks some. Of around 92,000 clones listed, roughly 92% were seen once; the top ten hold roughly 0.95%. Here the sequenced sample was peripheral blood, taken after pregnancy. V gene TRBV30 combines with J gene TRBJ1-1; D might be TRBD1 (5 bases). The receptor's source is a female donor with multiple sclerosis, enrolled in a pregnancy study. The CDR3 DNA reads TGTGCCTGGAGGGACAATTCCCCAAGAACTGAAGCTTTCTTT. This encodes CAWRDNSPRTEAFF.